These T cell receptor beta chains were read from a single sample in a study of CD8 T cells in Susac syndrome. TCRdb reprocessed the immunoSEQ multiplex PCR reads with MiXCR, giving one entry per CDR3 protein. The sample carries approximately 170,000 distinct CDR3 sequences, about 91% recorded once. Sequenced input: CD4+ T cells from PBMCs. The receptors here all came from a human donor in good health. CDR3s include the opening cysteine and the closing phenylalanine or tryptophan. A D gene is named only where the DNA matches it firmly. Clone size is shown for a subset of rows, as once, few, many or a class of expanded clone.

TRBV24-1	TRBJ2-3	TRBD1	NA	CATSDPGTGVDTQYF	TGTGCCACCAGTGACCCCGGGACAGGGGTTGATACGCAGTATTTT
TRBV4-3	TRBJ2-7	NA	NA	CASSQGTQDFYEQYF	TGCGCCAGCAGCCAAGGGACGCAGGACTTCTACGAGCAGTACTTC
TRBV7-9	TRBJ2-7	NA	NA	CASSRTYEQYF	TGTGCCAGCAGCCGTACCTACGAGCAGTACTTC
TRBV12-3/TRBV12-4	TRBJ1-2	NA	NA	CASSTYRGGYTF	TGTGCCAGCAGTACCTACCGGGGGGGCTACACCTTC
TRBV20-1	TRBJ2-3	NA	NA	CSAPRATQYF	TGCAGTGCTCCCAGGGCCACGCAGTATTTT
TRBV10-3	TRBJ1-5	TRBD1	NA	CAISEGQPNQPQHF	TGTGCCATCAGCGAGGGACAGCCCAATCAGCCCCAGCATTTT
TRBV7-9	TRBJ1-2	NA	NA	CASSLAQGYGYTF	TGTGCCAGCAGCTTAGCGCAAGGCTATGGCTACACCTTC
TRBV2	TRBJ2-2	TRBD1	NA	CASNLKTGGTGELFF	TGTGCCAGCAATTTGAAGACAGGGGGCACCGGGGAGCTGTTTTTT
TRBV4-2	TRBJ2-7	TRBD2	NA	CASSQDEVVTSGSYEQYF	TGTGCCAGCAGCCAAGATGAAGTCGTGACTAGCGGTTCCTACGAGCAGTACTTC
TRBV10-3	TRBJ2-7	NA	NA	CAPLGHTNPYEQYF	TGTGCCCCTCTCGGACATACGAACCCCTACGAGCAGTACTTC
TRBV4-3	TRBJ1-2	TRBD1	NA	CASSQEYGRGRGGYTF	TGCGCCAGCAGCCAAGAATATGGCAGGGGGCGAGGTGGCTACACCTTC
TRBV23-1	TRBJ2-2	NA	NA	CASSQSQQNTGELFF	TGCGCCAGCAGTCAATCGCAACAAAACACCGGGGAGCTGTTTTTT
TRBV23-1	TRBJ2-5	NA	few	CASSQSRRGQETQYF	TGCGCCAGCAGTCAATCTCGGAGGGGGCAAGAGACCCAGTACTTC
TRBV2	TRBJ2-3	NA	few	CASSGRGTDTQYF	TGTGCCAGCAGTGGCAGGGGAACAGATACGCAGTATTTT
TRBV13	TRBJ2-3	TRBD2	NA	CASTQGTSGRGDTDTQYF	TGTGCCAGCACCCAAGGGACTAGCGGGAGAGGGGACACAGATACGCAGTATTTT
TRBV27	TRBJ2-3	TRBD2	NA	CASSLGTSGGTDTQYF	TGTGCCAGCAGTTTAGGTACTAGCGGGGGAACAGATACGCAGTATTTT